The present T cell receptor beta chain was sequenced within a study of T cells in Graves' hyperthyroidism and ophthalmopathy. Overall study: Before treatment of any kind, peripheral blood was taken at initial diagnosis. Study results and limitations: Blood also held most thyroid clonotypes expanded beyond 0.001.

Regions amplified from RNA transcripts were the TCR beta CDR3 regions. HTBI primers were the set used in a first-round RT-PCR of the TCR CDR3. MiXCR, applied by TCRdb to the multiplex PCR reads, yields one record per CDR3 protein. This sample has under 650,000 distinct CDR3 sequences, with around 15% found just once. In this sample, this clonotype turned up a few times. The target antigen is unknown. The study excluded patients with uncontrolled infection, other autoimmune disease, pregnancy or lactation. The CDR3 sequence is 14 residues long. Germline loops: CDR1 MDHEN, CDR2 SYDVKM. Trimming removed 5 bases from V and 3 bases from J; junction bases left unmatched: 7.

V and J are TRBV28 and TRBJ2-7; 7 bases map to TRBD1. Sequencing used blood. The source of this sequence is a woman in her twenties or thirties with Graves' hyperthyroidism. The CDR3 reads CASSGAGGFYEQYF. CDR3 DNA: TGTGCCAGCAGTGGGGCAGGGGGTTTCTACGAGCAGTACTTC.